This TCR beta chain was observed in a study of T cells after yellow fever vaccination. Background on the study: Researchers used SMART-Seq v4 Ultra Low Input to prepare fractions that had low cell numbers. Study-level results: Re-detected after boosting: most primary clones, around 96% of CD4 and about 89% of CD8. Only a small proportion of the clonotypes turned up in both the CD4 and the CD8 compartments, likely arising from convergent recombination.

This clonotype was seen a few times. Its specificity is not known. The CDR3 has 15 residues. V gave up 6 bases and J gave up 7 bases; unmatched junction bases: 8. Looked up from germline, CDR1 is LNHDA and CDR2 is SQIVND (reference sequence). It was through 5'RACE template switching that TCR cDNA was made, with a universal primer site and UMIs added. MiXCR, applied by TCRdb to the 5' RACE reads, yields one record per CDR3 protein. This table holds about 120,000 distinct CDR3 sequences, over 8% found once. The sequence was obtained from a man younger than 30 who received the YFV17D yellow fever vaccine. This chain uses TRBV19 with TRBJ2-1, with 11 bases matching TRBD2. The sequenced sample was CD8+ T cells sorted from PBMCs, obtained on the day of the yellow fever booster vaccination. The DNA for the CDR3 is TGTGCCAGTAGAAGGGTAGCGGGGGGGGCGAATGAGCAGTTCTTC. Amino acid sequence: CASRRVAGGANEQFF. The full variable domain, completed using reference TRBV19 and TRBJ2-1, is DGGITQSPKYLFRKEGQNVTLSCEQNLNHDAMYWYRQDPGQGLRLIYYSQIVNDFQKGDIAEGYSVSREKKESFPLTVTSAQKNPTAFYLCASRRVAGGANEQFFGPGTRLTVL.